These T cell receptor beta chains were read from a single sample in a study of blood T cell repertoires in COVID-19. Only in-frame clones appear in the TCRdb table, and some are missing; sequencing was by immunoSEQ multiplex PCR. The sample has some 130,000 clones, more than 75% seen once; the top ten hold over 3.5%. The sequencing input was peripheral blood. These receptors originate from a man in his forties or fifties with active COVID-19. The CDR3 runs from the conserved cysteine through the conserved F or W. The D gene is left open where the match is weak. Size values are once, few and many counts, or a class for expanded clones, and some rows have none.

few	TRBV13	TRBD2	TRBJ2-1	CASSPRLAGGPGVRNEQFF	TGTGCCAGCAGCCCCCGACTAGCGGGGGGGCCGGGGGTTCGGAATGAGCAGTTCTTC
once	TRBV6-5	NA	TRBJ2-1	CASSYSMPGVDEQFF	TGTGCCAGCAGTTACTCGATGCCCGGGGTCGATGAGCAGTTCTTC
NA	TRBV11-2	NA	TRBJ1-3	CASSGYSARTIYF	TGTGCCAGCAGCGGCTACAGTGCAAGGACCATATATTTT
NA	TRBV3-1/TRBV3-2	TRBD1	TRBJ2-1	CASSRQGWEQFF	TGTGCCAGCAGCCGACAGGGCTGGGAGCAGTTCTTC
NA	TRBV9	TRBD2	TRBJ2-1	CASSTTSGGPRNEQFF	TGTGCCAGCAGCACCACTAGCGGGGGGCCTCGGAATGAGCAGTTCTTC
NA	TRBV5-1	TRBD2	TRBJ2-3	CASSLASGSFADTQYF	TGCGCCAGCAGCTTGGCAAGCGGGAGCTTCGCAGATACGCAGTATTTT
few	TRBV7-9	TRBD1	TRBJ1-1	CASSLNYGQGKAEAFF	TGTGCCAGCAGCTTAAATTACGGACAGGGGAAGGCTGAAGCTTTCTTT
NA	TRBV25-1	TRBD1	TRBJ2-1	CASSGLPGTGEFGEQFF	TGTGCCAGCAGTGGATTACCCGGGACAGGGGAGTTTGGTGAGCAGTTCTTC
NA	TRBV5-6	TRBD2	TRBJ2-1	CASTGGALYNEQFF	TGTGCCAGCACCGGGGGGGCTCTCTACAATGAGCAGTTCTTC
NA	TRBV5-1	TRBD2	TRBJ2-4	CASSLTSVAKNIQYF	TGCGCCAGCAGTTTGACTAGCGTAGCCAAAAACATTCAGTACTTC
NA	TRBV14	TRBD2	TRBJ2-5	CASSQDGPGAREFQETQYF	TGTGCCAGCAGCCAAGACGGCCCTGGTGCGCGGGAGTTCCAAGAGACCCAGTACTTC
NA	TRBV7-8	TRBD1	TRBJ1-5	CASSFLGQGAEPQHF	TGTGCCAGCAGCTTCCTAGGACAGGGGGCTGAGCCCCAGCATTTT
NA	TRBV5-6	TRBD2	TRBJ2-7	CASSPGGGRSYEQYF	TGTGCCAGCAGCCCCGGGGGGGGGCGTTCCTACGAGCAGTACTTC
NA	TRBV11-3	TRBD2	TRBJ2-1	CASSPTSGRRNEQFF	TGTGCCAGCAGCCCCACTAGCGGGAGAAGGAATGAGCAGTTCTTC
NA	TRBV7-9	TRBD1	TRBJ1-5	CASSAGTGPNQPQHF	TGTGCCAGCAGCGCCGGGACAGGGCCCAATCAGCCCCAGCATTTT
NA	TRBV6-6	NA	TRBJ1-4	CASSPGRANEKLFF	TGTGCCAGCAGTCCCGGGAGGGCTAATGAAAAACTGTTTTTT
NA	TRBV29-1	NA	TRBJ2-4	CSVAQGAKNIQYF	TGCAGCGTAGCCCAGGGAGCCAAAAACATTCAGTACTTC
NA	TRBV9	TRBD2	TRBJ2-5	CASSVEGSGLAETQYF	TGTGCCAGCAGCGTAGAGGGTAGCGGGTTGGCAGAGACCCAGTACTTC
NA	TRBV24-1	TRBD1	TRBJ2-7	CATSVPGQGSYEQYF	TGTGCCACCAGTGTTCCGGGACAGGGTTCATACGAGCAGTACTTC
NA	TRBV13	TRBD1	TRBJ1-2	CASSLGQVNYGYTF	TGTGCCAGCAGCTTGGGACAGGTTAACTATGGCTACACCTTC
NA	TRBV3-1/TRBV3-2	NA	TRBJ2-2	CASSPSEVGELFF	TGTGCCAGCAGCCCCTCGGAGGTCGGGGAGCTGTTTTTT
NA	TRBV19	TRBD1	TRBJ1-6	CASSRTGAKDSPLHF	TGTGCCAGTAGTCGCACAGGGGCGAAGGATTCACCCCTCCACTTT
NA	TRBV2	TRBD2	TRBJ2-3	CASGGGGTDTQYF	TGTGCCAGCGGGGGCGGGGGGACAGATACGCAGTATTTT
NA	TRBV3-1/TRBV3-2	NA	TRBJ1-6	CASSQGAAFNSPLHF	TGTGCCAGCAGCCAAGGGGCAGCTTTCAATTCACCCCTCCACTTT
NA	TRBV19	NA	TRBJ2-2	CATRDTRNTGELFF	TGTGCCACCCGGGACACCCGGAACACCGGGGAGCTGTTTTTT
NA	TRBV6-4	TRBD1	TRBJ1-2	CASSPSGTGGYTF	TGTGCCAGCAGCCCGTCCGGGACAGGGGGCTACACCTTC
NA	TRBV5-5	NA	TRBJ2-3	CASRRDFSTSTDTQYF	TGTGCCAGCAGGAGGGACTTCTCCACTAGCACAGATACGCAGTATTTT
NA	TRBV3-1/TRBV3-2	NA	TRBJ2-1	CASSSIPGLEQFF	TGTGCCAGCAGCTCTATACCGGGTCTTGAGCAGTTCTTC
NA	TRBV21-1	NA	TRBJ2-1	CASSKPGNSQFF	TGTGCCAGCAGCAAACCGGGGAATTCACAGTTCTTC
NA	TRBV18	TRBD2	TRBJ2-1	CASSPPLGRGGYNEQFF	TGTGCCAGCTCACCACCCCTAGGGCGGGGGGGTTACAATGAGCAGTTCTTC
NA	TRBV27	NA	TRBJ2-3	CASSLGDRRTDTQYF	TGTGCCAGCAGTTTAGGAGACCGTCGCACAGATACGCAGTATTTT
NA	TRBV11-2	TRBD1	TRBJ1-6	CASSSRTGLPSPLHF	TGTGCCAGCAGCTCGCGGACAGGGTTGCCCTCACCCCTCCACTTT
NA	TRBV20-1	TRBD2	TRBJ2-3	CSASRIRSGRWNTDTQYF	TGCAGTGCTAGTCGCATAAGAAGCGGGAGATGGAACACAGATACGCAGTATTTT
NA	TRBV9	TRBD1	TRBJ1-1	CASSADPTGGKAFF	TGTGCCAGCAGCGCCGATCCGACAGGGGGCAAAGCTTTCTTT
NA	TRBV29-1	NA	TRBJ2-4	CSVAGRGIQYF	TGCAGCGTTGCGGGCAGGGGCATTCAGTACTTC
NA	TRBV3-1/TRBV3-2	NA	TRBJ2-3	CASSQLDGDSTDTQYF	TGTGCCAGCAGCCAACTCGACGGAGATAGCACAGATACGCAGTATTTT
NA	TRBV6-5	NA	TRBJ2-1	CASSYGGLIRDEQFF	TGTGCCAGCAGTTATGGGGGACTTATCCGGGATGAGCAGTTCTTC